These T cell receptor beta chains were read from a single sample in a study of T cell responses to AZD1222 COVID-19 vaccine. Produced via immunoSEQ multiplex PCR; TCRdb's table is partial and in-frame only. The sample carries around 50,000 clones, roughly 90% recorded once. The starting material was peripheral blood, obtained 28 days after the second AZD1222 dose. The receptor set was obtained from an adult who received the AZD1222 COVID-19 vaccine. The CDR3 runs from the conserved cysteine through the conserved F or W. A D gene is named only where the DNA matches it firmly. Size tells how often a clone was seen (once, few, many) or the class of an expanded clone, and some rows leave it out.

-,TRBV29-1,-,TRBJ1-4,CSGWEYTNEKLFF,TGCAGCGGTTGGGAGTACACTAATGAAAAACTGTTTTTT
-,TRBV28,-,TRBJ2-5,CASSPPPGKTQYF,TGTGCCAGCAGCCCACCCCCAGGAAAGACCCAGTACTTC
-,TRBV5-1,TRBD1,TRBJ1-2,CASSLGGQGFPSNYGYTF,TGCGCCAGCAGCTTGGGAGGACAGGGGTTCCCCTCTAACTATGGCTACACCTTC
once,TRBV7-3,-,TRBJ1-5,CASFPVGGQNQPQHF,TGTGCCAGCTTCCCCGTTGGGGGGCAGAATCAGCCCCAGCATTTT
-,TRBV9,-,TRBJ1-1,CASSEPIRANTEAFF,TGTGCCAGCAGCGAGCCCATTAGGGCAAACACTGAAGCTTTCTTT
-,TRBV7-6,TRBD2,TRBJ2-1,CASSLEAGGYNEQFF,TGTGCCAGCAGCTTAGAAGCGGGGGGCTACAATGAGCAGTTCTTC
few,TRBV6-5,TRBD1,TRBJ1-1,CASSRQGLTTFF,TGTGCCAGCAGTAGACAGGGATTGACGACTTTCTTT
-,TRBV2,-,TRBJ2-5,CASSEGGRETQYF,TGTGCCAGCAGTGAAGGGGGGAGGGAGACCCAGTACTTC
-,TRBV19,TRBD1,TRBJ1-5,CASANRGRLDQPQHF,TGTGCCAGTGCCAACAGGGGGCGATTGGATCAGCCCCAGCATTTT
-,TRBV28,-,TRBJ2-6,CASSRPRLSGANVLTF,TGTGCCAGCAGTCGACCCCGGCTCTCTGGGGCCAACGTCCTGACTTTC
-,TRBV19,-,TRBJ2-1,CASSIRTDQFF,TGTGCCAGTAGTATAAGGACAGACCAGTTCTTC
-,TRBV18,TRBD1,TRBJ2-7,CASSVGQSSSYEQYF,TGTGCCAGCTCCGTGGGACAGTCCAGCTCCTACGAGCAGTACTTC
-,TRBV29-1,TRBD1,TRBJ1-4,CSVGDREKLFF,TGCAGCGTTGGGGACAGAGAAAAACTGTTTTTT
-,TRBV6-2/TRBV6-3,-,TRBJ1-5,CASSSLRQAHSNQPQHF,TGTGCCAGCAGTTCCTTAAGACAGGCGCATAGCAATCAGCCCCAGCATTTT
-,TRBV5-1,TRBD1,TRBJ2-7,CASSFDLLGQTYEQYF,TGCGCCAGCAGCTTTGACTTATTGGGACAGACATACGAGCAGTACTTC
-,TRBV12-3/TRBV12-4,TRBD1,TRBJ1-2,CASCPDRVLGYTF,TGTGCCAGCTGCCCGGACAGGGTTTTGGGCTACACCTTC
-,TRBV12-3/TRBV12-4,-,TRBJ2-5,CASRPRGEETQYF,TGTGCCAGCAGGCCCCGCGGTGAAGAGACCCAGTACTTC
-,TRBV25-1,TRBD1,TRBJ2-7,CASETGASYEQYF,TGTGCCAGTGAGACAGGGGCCTCCTACGAGCAGTACTTC
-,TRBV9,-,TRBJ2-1,CASSATYNEQFF,TGTGCCAGCAGCGCCACTTACAATGAGCAGTTCTTC
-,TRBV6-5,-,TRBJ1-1,CASSLRRGGTEAFF,TGTGCCAGCAGTCTCCGAAGGGGGGGCACTGAAGCTTTCTTT
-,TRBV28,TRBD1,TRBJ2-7,CASSSVPGQGDHEQYF,TGTGCCAGCAGTTCCGTACCGGGACAGGGAGATCACGAGCAGTACTTC
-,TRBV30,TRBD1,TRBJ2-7,CAWGDRESYEQYF,TGTGCCTGGGGAGACAGGGAATCCTACGAGCAGTACTTC
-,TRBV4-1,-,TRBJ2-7,CASSQGGYLGLHREQYF,TGCGCCAGCAGCCAAGGGGGATACTTGGGACTCCATAGGGAGCAGTACTTC
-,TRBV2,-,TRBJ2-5,CASSRAQETQYF,TGTGCCAGCAGCCGGGCCCAAGAGACCCAGTACTTC
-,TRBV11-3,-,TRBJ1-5,CASSLGDRWGNQPQHF,TGTGCCAGCAGCTTAGGAGACAGGTGGGGCAATCAGCCCCAGCATTTT
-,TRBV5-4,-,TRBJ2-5,CASSSYTQHSETQYF,TGTGCCAGCAGCTCGTACACCCAACATTCAGAGACCCAGTACTTC